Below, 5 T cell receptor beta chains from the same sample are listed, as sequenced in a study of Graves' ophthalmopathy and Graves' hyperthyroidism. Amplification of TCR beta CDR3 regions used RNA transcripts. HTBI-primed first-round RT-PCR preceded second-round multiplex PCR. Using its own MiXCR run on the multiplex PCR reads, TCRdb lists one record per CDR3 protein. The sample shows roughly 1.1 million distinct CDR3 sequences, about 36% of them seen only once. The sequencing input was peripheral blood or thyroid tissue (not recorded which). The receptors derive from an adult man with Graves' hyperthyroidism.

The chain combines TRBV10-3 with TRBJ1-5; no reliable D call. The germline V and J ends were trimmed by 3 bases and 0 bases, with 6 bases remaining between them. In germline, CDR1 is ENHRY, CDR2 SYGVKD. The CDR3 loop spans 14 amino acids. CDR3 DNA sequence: TGTGCCATCAGTGACGGCTTTAGCAATCAGCCCCAGCATTTT. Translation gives CAISDGFSNQPQHF.

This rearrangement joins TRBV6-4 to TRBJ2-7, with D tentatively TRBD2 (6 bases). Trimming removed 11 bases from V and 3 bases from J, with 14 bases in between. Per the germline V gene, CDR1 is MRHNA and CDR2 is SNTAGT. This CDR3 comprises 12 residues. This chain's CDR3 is CAVRGGVYEQYF. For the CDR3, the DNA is TGTGCCGTTAGAGGCGGGGTCTACGAGCAGTACTTC.

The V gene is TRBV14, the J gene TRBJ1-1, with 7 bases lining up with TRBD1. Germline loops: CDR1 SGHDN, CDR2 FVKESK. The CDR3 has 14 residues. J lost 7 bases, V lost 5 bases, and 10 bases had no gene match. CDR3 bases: TGTGCCAGCAGCATTTGGGACACAGGGGATGAAGCTTTCTTT. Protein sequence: CASSIWDTGDEAFF.

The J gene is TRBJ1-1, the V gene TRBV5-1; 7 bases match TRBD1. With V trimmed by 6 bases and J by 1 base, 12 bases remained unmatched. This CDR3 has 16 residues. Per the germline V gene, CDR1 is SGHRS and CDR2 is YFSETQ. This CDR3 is CASTPRGQPPNTEAFF. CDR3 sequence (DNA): TGCGCCAGCACCCCCCGGGGACAGCCGCCGAACACTGAAGCTTTCTTT.

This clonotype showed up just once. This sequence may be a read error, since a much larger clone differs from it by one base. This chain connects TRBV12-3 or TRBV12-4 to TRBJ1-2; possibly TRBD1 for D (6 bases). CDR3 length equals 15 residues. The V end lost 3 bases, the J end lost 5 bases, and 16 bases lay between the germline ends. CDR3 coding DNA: TGTGCCAGCAGTTTTACGCAGGGGCCGCTGTATGGCTACACCTTC. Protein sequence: CASSFTQGPLYGYTF.